Shown below are 10 T cell receptor beta chains from a single sample sequenced in a study of T-cell reconstitution after alpha-beta-depleted transplantation in children. The TCRbeta library was prepared with unique molecular identifiers. TCRdb fed the PCR reads into MiXCR, producing one record per CDR3 protein. The repertoire includes approximately 980,000 distinct CDR3 sequences, about 29% of them detected once, and under 30% sits in the top ten. Sequencing was performed on PBMCs, mostly from graft donor cells, taken 360 days after TCRalphabeta/CD19-depleted stem cell transplant. The receptor source for this set is a boy under three years old who had a stem cell transplant for SCID, so the T cells may come from the graft donor.

This clonotype was detected a few times. At one of its ends the junction is not consistent with the germline gene, which may arise from a read error. The CDR3 DNA reads as TGTGCCAGCAGCTTAGCCGGGAGGGACACAGATACGCAGTATTTT. Protein sequence: CASSLAGRDTDTQYF. The V call is TRBV12-3 or TRBV12-4, the J call TRBJ2-3; 8 nucleotides agree with TRBD2. The CDR3 has 15 residues.

This clonotype was observed a few times. The chain carries TRBV18 and TRBJ2-1; D is unresolved. Trimming left V 4 bases short and J 0 bases short, with 19 bases between. This CDR3 region has 18 residues. From germline, CDR1 is KGHSH and CDR2 LQKENI. The CDR3 reads CASSLGSGSRNSYNEQFF. In DNA, the CDR3 is TGTGCCAGCTCACTCGGCTCCGGGTCTCGAAACTCCTACAATGAGCAGTTCTTC.

This clonotype was recorded a few times. V usage is TRBV7-8 and J usage is TRBJ2-7; 11 bases match TRBD2. The CDR3 length is 16 residues. Germline-derived CDR1 and CDR2 are SGHVS and FQNEAQ. Trimming cost V 5 bases and J 2 bases; bases outside gene matches: 8. Here the CDR3 reads CASSMELAGGAYEQYF. As DNA, the CDR3 is TGTGCCAGCAGCATGGAGCTAGCGGGGGGCGCCTACGAGCAGTACTTC.

The rearrangement joins TRBV28 to TRBJ1-1, with D tentatively TRBD1 (5 bases). CDR1 is MDHEN and CDR2 is SYDVKM in the germline V gene. The CDR3 contains 16 residues. Trimming took 7 bases from V and 0 from J, leaving 18 bases between them. The CDR3 protein is CASIRKRTTVNTEAFF. CDR3 DNA: TGTGCCAGCATCAGAAAAAGGACGACAGTGAACACTGAAGCTTTCTTT.

The CDR3 region is CASSGLSQETQYF. CDR3 DNA: TGTGCCAGCAGTGGTCTCAGTCAAGAGACCCAGTACTTC. This sequence joins TRBV2 and TRBJ2-5; no reliable D call. This CDR3 comprises 13 residues. Trimming pared 4 bases from V and 2 bases from J, leaving 8 bases between. Germline V gene lookup returns CDR1 SNHLY and CDR2 FYNNEI.

The chain is built from TRBV12-3 or TRBV12-4 and TRBJ2-1; D gene ambiguous. Trimming took 3 bases from V and 2 from J, leaving 8 bases between them. The CDR3 is 14 amino acids. The CDR3, as DNA: TGTGCCAGCAGTTTCCGGATAACCTACAATGAGCAGTTCTTC. It translates to CASSFRITYNEQFF.

J is TRBJ1-3 and V is TRBV28; 10 nucleotides match TRBD1. The germline gives CDR1 MDHEN, CDR2 SYDVKM. CDR3 size: 15 residues. V dropped 5 bases and J dropped 2; count of bases not matched to a gene: 3. The CDR3 loop reads CASSTGTGAGNTIYF. The CDR3 DNA is TGTGCCAGCAGTACCGGGACAGGGGCTGGAAACACCATATATTTT.

This clonotype has only a few counts. The chain uses TRBV12-3 or TRBV12-4 and TRBJ2-5; 14 nucleotides align to TRBD2. Trimming cost V 3 bases and J 6 bases; bases outside gene matches: 3. The CDR3 length is 15 residues. The CDR3 DNA sequence: TGTGCCAGCAGTTTCGGGACTAGCGGGGGTCAGACCCAGTACTTC. Translating it yields CASSFGTSGGQTQYF.

This clonotype has just a few counts. The chain has TRBV5-1 and TRBJ2-2; D not certain. Germline CDR1 is SGHRS and CDR2 is YFSETQ. This CDR3 is 16 amino acids long. V was cut by 4 bases and J by 2 bases, with 15 bases left in between. CDR3 region: CASSRSSPINTGELFF. CDR3 coding DNA: TGCGCCAGCAGCCGCTCCAGCCCTATCAACACCGGGGAGCTGTTTTTT.

The chain couples TRBV20-1 to TRBJ2-7, with D possibly TRBD2 on 6 matching bases. V gave up 5 bases and J gave up 0 bases, with 11 bases separating them. The length of the CDR3 is 13 residues. Germline V gene sequence: CDR1 DFQATT, CDR2 SNEGSKA (reference sequence). The CDR3 loop is CSAAGLNSYEQYF. The CDR3 DNA is TGCAGTGCTGCGGGACTGAACTCCTACGAGCAGTACTTC.